This record looks at one T cell receptor beta chain sequence and its context. Its specificity is not known. The record originates from a study of CD8+ T cells in alopecia areata. Study background: It was 6 to 18 months of tofacitinib, and then there were 6 months off drug. Study-wide findings and caveats: Normal skin's resident alphabeta T cells are sequenced alongside lesional scalp T cells.

The CDR3 is 15 residues long. The sequencing template was cDNA reverse transcribed from extracted RNA. Measured with immunoSEQ multiplex PCR; TCRdb has only the in-frame clones, and not every one. The sample records some 170,000 clones, approximately 70% being singletons. The TCR sequence derives from a human donor with alopecia areata. The chain has TRBV21-1 and TRBJ1-2; TRBD1, as called in the table, went unchecked against the DNA. TRBV21-1 is classified as a pseudogene. The sample here was CD8+ T cells sorted from blood, taken at week 0. CDR3 residues: CASSNPTGTDYGYTF. The CDR3 coding sequence is TGTGCCAGCAGCAACCCTACAGGGACGGACTATGGCTACACCTTC.